This entry concerns a single TCR beta chain. What antigen it recognizes has not been identified. The sample holds no much larger clone one base away, and base qualities are not on file. This specimen belongs to a study of STAT5B mutations in CD4+ large granular lymphocyte leukemia (dated by TCRdb to 2021 to 2024). With regard to the full study: Among healthy controls, the CDR3 'QG' motif was associated with a particular HLA allele. Flow cytometry on FACSCanto II or FACSVerse showed that the purified fractions were more than 95% pure among lymphocytes. The study compared the TCRbeta repertoires of patients with CD4+ T-cell large granular lymphocyte leukemia against the TCRbeta repertoires of healthy blood donors.

The immunoSEQ assay at survey resolution was used to sequence TCRbeta rearrangements from genomic DNA. In the paper's pipeline: In the TCR sequencing data, the smallest productive clonotype frequency that could be detected was 2.59 x 10-5. Analyses included only productive TCRbeta rearrangements, meaning complete and in-frame sequences. Sample clonality was computed as Simpson clonality in the immunoSEQ Analyzer version 3.0. Clones were grouped by frequency into very rare, small, medium, large (1-20%) or hyperexpanded (>20%) categories. Generation probabilities were estimated with OLGA 1.2.3, V-gene circos plots were generated with VDJtools, specificities were searched for in VDJdb, and CDR3 motifs were identified with GLIPH. The table comes from immuneACCESS by way of TCRdb, which keeps in-frame sequences with V and J called. Part of the clones is missing from these tables; in studies checked, under half for an unresolved V gene and the rest for unknown reasons. D and trimming were read from the DNA, whereas the V and J calls and clone size are those reported in that table. The sample table lists some 29,000 clones, roughly three quarters of them with a count of one. The leading ten clones occupy approximately 6.2% of the sample.

The CDR1 and CDR2 encoded by the germline V gene (reference sequence) are MNHEY and SMNVEV. Trimming removed 1 base from V and 9 bases from J; the gene matches leave 18 bases unexplained. The CDR3, from cysteine to phenylalanine, totals 19 residues. The kept DNA is CDR3 alone, 57 bases in frame from the first base. The healthy control group was made up of a few dozen blood donors, and the Finnish Red Cross blood service supplied their buffy coats. All TCR-sequenced material derived from peripheral blood: patient blood samples and healthy donor buffy coats. Ficoll-Hypaque gradient centrifugation was used to isolate peripheral blood mononuclear cells. Magnetic purification was used to isolate CD4+ cells from the buffy coats of the healthy controls. The Gentra Puregene Cell and Tissue kit was used for genomic DNA extraction, and quantification was performed on a Qubit 2.0 fluorometer. General findings and caveats noted by the study authors: Main leukemic clonotypes were private to each patient, although under 30% appeared at low frequency in other patients' non-leukemic repertoires. TRBV06-family usage was enriched among the top patient clones (8/27) compared with healthy controls (2/35). CD4-sorted patient repertoires appeared more clonal than healthy CD4+ repertoires, and this difference persisted after removing the putative leukemic clones. The data were not HLA-matched, and the higher clonality in CD4+ T-LGLL than in CD8+ T-LGLL could be due to the relatively small sample size.

Sample: CD4+ T cells from blood buffy coats. The sequence joins TRBV27 to TRBJ1-6; the junction holds 7 bases that match TRBD1. This TCR was sampled from a human donor in good health. The DNA sequence reads TGTGCCAGCAGTTTATTGTTTCAGACAGGACCTCAGGGGGGTTCACCCCTCCACTTT. It is translated as CASSLLFQTGPQGGSPLHF.